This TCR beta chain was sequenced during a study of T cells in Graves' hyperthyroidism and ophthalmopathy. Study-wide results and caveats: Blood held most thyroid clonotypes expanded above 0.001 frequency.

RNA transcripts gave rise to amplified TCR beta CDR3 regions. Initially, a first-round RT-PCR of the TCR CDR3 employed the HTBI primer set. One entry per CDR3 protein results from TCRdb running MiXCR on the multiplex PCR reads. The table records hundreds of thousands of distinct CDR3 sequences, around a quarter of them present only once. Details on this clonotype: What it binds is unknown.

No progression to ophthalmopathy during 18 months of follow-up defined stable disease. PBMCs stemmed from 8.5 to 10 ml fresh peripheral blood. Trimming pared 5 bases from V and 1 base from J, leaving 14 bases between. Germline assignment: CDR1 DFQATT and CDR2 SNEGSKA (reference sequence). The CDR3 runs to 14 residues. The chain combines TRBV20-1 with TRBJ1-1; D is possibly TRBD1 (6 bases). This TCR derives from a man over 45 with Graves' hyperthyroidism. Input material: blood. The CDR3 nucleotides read TGCAGTGCTTCCGGACAGCTTTCGAACACTGAAGCTTTCTTT. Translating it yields CSASGQLSNTEAFF.